This T cell receptor (beta chain) was identified during a study of human T cells and chemical hapten exposure. Findings and limits, study-wide: Patch test score showed a positive correlation with PT1 expanded TCR counts.

In this sample, this clonotype turned up many times. Its matching antigen is unknown. Time point specified: patch test 1, 2 weeks after DPC sensitization. Documented treatment: therapeutic diphenylcyclopropenone sensitization with weekly scalp DPC. In every case, blood was obtained before the patch test was applied. The CDR3 covers 17 residues. V trimming: 0 bases; J trimming: 3 bases; junction bases outside the gene matches: 7. Germline V gives CDR1 LGHDT, CDR2 YNNKEL (reference sequence). TCRdb recomputed calls from the RACE reads with MiXCR, one row per CDR3 protein. The sample records tens of thousands of distinct CDR3 sequences, about 12% being singletons.

The clonotype was recovered from an older woman with alopecia areata. Some clones in this sample may be carry-over from other donors' samples. Sequenced here: whole blood, sampled in connection with sensitization to the hapten diphenylcyclopropenone (DPC). The chain recombines TRBV3-1 with TRBJ2-3, with TRBD2 matching 9 bases. This CDR3 is CASSQDSGGGATDTQYF. For the CDR3, the DNA is TGTGCCAGCAGCCAAGACAGCGGCGGGGGGGCGACAGATACGCAGTATTTT.